Below, 17 T cell receptor beta chains from the same sample are listed, as sequenced in a study of early stage breast cancer tumors. The table came from immunoSEQ multiplex PCR; TCRdb's copy has only in-frame clones and leaves some out. The sample shows about 28,000 clones, less than 75% of them seen only once. Sequencing used breast tumor tissue. These receptors all come from a person aged 45-60 years with breast cancer.

The J gene is TRBJ1-1, the V gene TRBV19, with 7 bases that match TRBD1. From germline, CDR1 is LNHDA and CDR2 SQIVND (reference sequence). Unmatched junction bases numbered 6, after V lost 0 bases and J lost 5 bases. The CDR3 has 15 residues. The CDR3 protein is CASSIDRAGGTEAFF. The CDR3 DNA reads TGTGCCAGTAGTATAGATCGGGCAGGGGGAACTGAAGCTTTCTTT.

This rearrangement joins TRBV19 to TRBJ1-2; D is uncertain. CDR1 and CDR2 from the germline V gene are LNHDA and SQIVND (reference sequence). Between the trimmed V and J ends, which lost 3 bases and 2 bases, there was a span of 19 bases. The CDR3 spans 17 residues. The CDR3 region is CASSMDSGRIINYGYTF. The CDR3 DNA is TGTGCCAGTAGTATGGATTCTGGCAGGATTATAAACTATGGCTACACCTTC.

Here the CDR3 reads CASSEASGTDTQYF. The DNA of the CDR3 is TGTGCCAGCAGTGAGGCTAGCGGCACAGATACGCAGTATTTT. The chain carries TRBV6-1 and TRBJ2-3; maybe TRBD2 (6 bases). The CDR3 extends over 14 amino acids. Germline V gene sequence: CDR1 MNHNS, CDR2 SASEGT. Trimming shortened V by 3 bases and J by 1 base, and 8 bases separated the two germline ends.

The DNA for the CDR3 is TGTGCCAGTAGCGAGACAGGGGTCTTCTCCAATGAGCAGTTCTTC. Translating it yields CASSETGVFSNEQFF. The rearrangement uses TRBV6-6 and TRBJ2-1; 8 bases match TRBD1. CDR3 length: 15 residues. The ends lost 9 bases at V and 6 bases at J; junction bases unmatched: 13. Germline V gene lookup returns CDR1 MNHNY and CDR2 SVGAGI (reference sequence).

This sequence joins TRBV29-1 and TRBJ2-1, with TRBD2 as a possible D gene (6 bases). The CDR3 is 14 residues long. Trimming left V 0 bases short and J 9 bases short, with 15 bases between. Germline V gene sequence: CDR1 SQVTM, CDR2 ANQGSEA. The CDR3 spells CSVEDISGPIEQFF. In DNA form, the CDR3 reads TGCAGCGTTGAAGATATTAGCGGACCCATTGAGCAGTTCTTC.

The chain carries TRBV6-5 and TRBJ1-1; D is unresolved. The CDR3 covers 13 residues. Germline V gene lookup returns CDR1 MNHEY and CDR2 SVGAGI. V gave up 7 bases and J gave up 3 bases, with 12 bases separating them. Here the CDR3 reads CASTGSGHTEAFF. The CDR3 DNA reads TGTGCCAGCACGGGAAGCGGTCACACTGAAGCTTTCTTT.

The chain is built from TRBV6-5 and TRBJ1-2, with D possibly TRBD1 on 5 matching bases. V was trimmed by 6 bases and J by 5 bases, leaving 16 bases between them. The CDR3 spans 14 residues. CDR1 and CDR2 (germline): MNHEY, SVGAGI. Here the CDR3 DNA reads TGTGCCAGCAGGCCTAACCGCGGGGGGTATGGCTACACCTTC. Its protein is CASRPNRGGYGYTF.

As regards this clone: One end of the junction does not line up with germline, which may come from a read error. The rearrangement uses TRBV7-7 and TRBJ2-2, with TRBD1 identical over 9 bases. The CDR3 has 15 residues. Looked up from germline, CDR1 is SSHAT and CDR2 is FNYEAQ (reference sequence). The CDR3 sequence is CASSPGTGIGGELFF. The CDR3 DNA reads as TGTGCTAGCAGCCCCGGGACAGGGATTGGCGGGGAGCTGTTTTTT.

This chain uses TRBV9 with TRBJ1-1; D is unclear. Germline values: CDR1 SGDLS, CDR2 YYNGEE. Trimming stripped 8 bases from V and 4 bases from J, with 12 bases between. The CDR3 is 12 residues long. This chain's CDR3 is CASSRIGTEAFF. For the CDR3, the DNA is TGTGCCAGTAGTAGGATAGGCACTGAAGCTTTCTTT.

This chain joins TRBV18 and TRBJ2-1; 8 bases align to TRBD2. CDR1 KGHSH and CDR2 LQKENI come from the germline V gene. The CDR3 is made up of 16 amino acids. V gave up 3 bases and J gave up 5 bases; unmatched junction bases: 9. As DNA, the CDR3 is TGTGCCAGCTCACCGGGGCGGGAGGCCGGGAACAATGAGCAGTTCTTC. It yields the protein CASSPGREAGNNEQFF.

This chain uses TRBV18 with TRBJ1-3, with TRBD1 identical over 9 bases. V lost 2 bases to trimming and J lost 0 bases; unmatched junction nucleotides: 11. Germline-derived CDR1 and CDR2 are KGHSH and LQKENI. This CDR3 contains 19 residues. CDR3 nucleotide sequence: TGTGCCAGCTCACCAAGGGGACAGGGTTCAGGCTCCTCTGGAAACACCATATATTTT. Its translation is CASSPRGQGSGSSGNTIYF. Filled out from reference TRBV18 and TRBJ1-3, the complete variable domain reads NAGVMQNPRHLVRRRGQEARLRCSPMKGHSHVYWYRQLPEEGLKFMVYLQKENIIDESGMPKERFSAEFPKEGPSILRIQQVVRGDSAAYFCASSPRGQGSGSSGNTIYFGEGSWLTVV.

This clone was observed a few times. The V and J genes are TRBV19 and TRBJ1-5; D remains ambiguous. Germline CDR1 LNHDA, CDR2 SQIVND (reference sequence). Trimming took 5 bases from V and 3 from J, leaving 14 bases between them. This CDR3 spans 15 amino acids. In DNA, the CDR3 is TGTGCCAGTAGTTTGATGGGGATCCACAATCAGCCCCAGCATTTT. Translating it yields CASSLMGIHNQPQHF.

J is TRBJ2-2 and V is TRBV5-1; TRBD2 might be the D (5 bases). Trimming took off 1 base at V and 1 base at J, with 8 bases between the two ends. Germline V lookup: CDR1 SGHRS, CDR2 YFSETQ. This CDR3 region has 15 residues. CDR3: CASSLTGLNTGELFF. The CDR3 DNA sequence: TGCGCCAGCAGCTTGACTGGACTGAACACCGGGGAGCTGTTTTTT.

This rearrangement joins TRBV2 to TRBJ2-7; D possibly corresponds to TRBD2 (7 bases). Trimming left V 5 bases short and J 6 bases short, with 17 bases between. The germline gives CDR1 SNHLY, CDR2 FYNNEI. The CDR3 spans 14 residues. For the CDR3, the DNA is TGTGCCAGCAGTAAACAGGGCGGCGGGGGCGAGCAGTACTTC. Amino acids: CASSKQGGGGEQYF.

This chain connects TRBV10-3 to TRBJ2-1; possibly TRBD2 for D (5 bases). This CDR3 region has 15 residues. V gave up 2 bases and J gave up 7 bases, with 15 bases separating them. Germline V gives CDR1 ENHRY, CDR2 SYGVKD. The CDR3 DNA is TGTGCCATCAGTGAGGGGAGCAATCCCTCAAATGAGCAGTTCTTC. Its protein product is CAISEGSNPSNEQFF.

The CDR3: CASSTQGAVNQPQHF. In DNA, the CDR3 is TGTGCCAGTAGTACCCAGGGGGCGGTCAATCAGCCCCAGCATTTT. The chain recombines TRBV19 with TRBJ1-5; TRBD1 matches at 8 bases. The CDR3 length is 15 residues. Germline V CDR1 and CDR2: LNHDA, SQIVND (reference sequence). V lost 4 bases to trimming and J lost 3 bases; unmatched junction nucleotides: 5.

As regards this clone: Its ends do not fully match the called genes, so a read error is possible. This chain links TRBV7-9 with TRBJ1-2, with 7 nucleotides matching TRBD1. The germline V gene encodes CDR1 SEHNR and CDR2 FQNEAQ (reference sequence). This CDR3 has 15 amino acids. CDR3 residues: CASRLDGDREHGYTF. The CDR3 bases are TGTGCCAGCAGGTTAGACGGGGACAGAGAGCATGGCTACACCTTC.